This note documents a single T cell receptor (beta chain) sequence. V lost 0 bases to trimming and J lost 1 base, with 10 bases between them. From germline, CDR1 is SGHAT and CDR2 FQNNGV. The CDR3 runs 15 residues. Profiled with immunoSEQ multiplex PCR; TCRdb holds only in-frame clones, not every one. Among roughly 220,000 clones listed, 84% were seen once. The data belong to a study of blood T cell repertoires in COVID-19. Study overall: From T cells, B-cell-depleted T cells, or PBMCs came the material, which was cDNA or gDNA.

The clonotype was recovered from a woman aged 55-70 years with acute or convalescent COVID-19. Sequencing was done on a sample of peripheral blood. The gene calls are TRBV11-2 and TRBJ2-7, with D maybe TRBD2 (5 bases). The CDR3 coding sequence is TGTGCCAGCAGCTTAGAGGCTAGCAGATCCTACGAGCAGTACTTC. Amino acid sequence: CASSLEASRSYEQYF.